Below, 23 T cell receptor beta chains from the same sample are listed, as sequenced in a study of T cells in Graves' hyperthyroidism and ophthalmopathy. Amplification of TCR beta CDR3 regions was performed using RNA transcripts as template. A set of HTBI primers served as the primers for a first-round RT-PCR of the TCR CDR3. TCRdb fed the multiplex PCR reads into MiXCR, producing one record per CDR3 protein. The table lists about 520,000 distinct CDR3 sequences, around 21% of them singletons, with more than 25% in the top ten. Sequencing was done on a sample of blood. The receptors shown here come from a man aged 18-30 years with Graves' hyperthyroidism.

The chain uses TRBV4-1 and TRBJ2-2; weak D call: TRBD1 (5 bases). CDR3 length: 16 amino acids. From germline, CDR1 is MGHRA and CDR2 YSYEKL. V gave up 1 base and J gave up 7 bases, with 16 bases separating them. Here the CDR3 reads CASSQVSFRVGGELFF. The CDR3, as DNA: TGCGCCAGCAGCCAAGTCTCCTTCAGGGTTGGCGGGGAGCTGTTTTTT.

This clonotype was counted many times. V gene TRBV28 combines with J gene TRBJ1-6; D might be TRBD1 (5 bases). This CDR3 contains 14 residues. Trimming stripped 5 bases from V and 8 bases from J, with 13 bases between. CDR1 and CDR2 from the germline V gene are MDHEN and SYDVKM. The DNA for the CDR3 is TGTGCCAGCAGTCTCTCAGGGACCTATTCACCCCTCCACTTT. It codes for CASSLSGTYSPLHF.

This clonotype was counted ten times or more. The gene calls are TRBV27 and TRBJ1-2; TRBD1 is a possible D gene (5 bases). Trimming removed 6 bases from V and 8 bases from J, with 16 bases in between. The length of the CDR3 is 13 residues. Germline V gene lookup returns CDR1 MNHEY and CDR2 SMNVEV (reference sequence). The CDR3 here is CASSFPGAGGYTF. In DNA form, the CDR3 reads TGTGCCAGCAGCTTTCCCGGGGCAGGGGGCTACACCTTC.

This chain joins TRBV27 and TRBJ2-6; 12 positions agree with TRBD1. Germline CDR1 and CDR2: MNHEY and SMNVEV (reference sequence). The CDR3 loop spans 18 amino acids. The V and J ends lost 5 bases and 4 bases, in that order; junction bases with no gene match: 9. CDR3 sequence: CASSTPGQGAPGANVLTF. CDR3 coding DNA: TGTGCCAGCAGTACTCCGGGACAGGGGGCGCCCGGGGCCAACGTCCTGACTTTC.

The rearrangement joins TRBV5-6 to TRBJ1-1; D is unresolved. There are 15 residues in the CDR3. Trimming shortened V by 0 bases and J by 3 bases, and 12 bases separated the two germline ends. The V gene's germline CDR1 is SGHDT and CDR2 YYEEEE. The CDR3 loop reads CASSLVGRGDTEAFF. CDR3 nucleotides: TGTGCCAGCAGCTTGGTAGGGCGGGGAGACACTGAAGCTTTCTTT.

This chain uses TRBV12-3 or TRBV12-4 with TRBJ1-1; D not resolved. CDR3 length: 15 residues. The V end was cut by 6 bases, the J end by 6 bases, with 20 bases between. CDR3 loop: CASRPNDGSTPEAFF. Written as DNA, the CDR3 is TGTGCCAGCAGGCCAAACGACGGGTCCACCCCTGAAGCTTTCTTT.

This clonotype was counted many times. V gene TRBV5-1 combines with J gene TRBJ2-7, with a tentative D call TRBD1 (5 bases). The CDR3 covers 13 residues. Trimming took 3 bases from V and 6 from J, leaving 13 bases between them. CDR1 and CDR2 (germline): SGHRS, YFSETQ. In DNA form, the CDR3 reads TGCGCCAGCAGCTCGGCAGGGCTCGGCGAGCAGTACTTC. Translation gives CASSSAGLGEQYF. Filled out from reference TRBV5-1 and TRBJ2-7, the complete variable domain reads KAGVTQTPRYLIKTRGQQVTLSCSPISGHRSVSWYQQTPGQGLQFLFEYFSETQRNKGNFPGRFSGRQFSNSRSEMNVSTLELGDSALYLCASSSAGLGEQYFGPGTRLTVT.

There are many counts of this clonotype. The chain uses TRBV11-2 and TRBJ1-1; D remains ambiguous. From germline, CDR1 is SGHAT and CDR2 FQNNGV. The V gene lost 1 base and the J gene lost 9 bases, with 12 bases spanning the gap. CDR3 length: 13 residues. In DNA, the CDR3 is TGTGCCAGCAGCTTAGCAGTCGTCAATCAAGCTTTCTTT. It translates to CASSLAVVNQAFF.

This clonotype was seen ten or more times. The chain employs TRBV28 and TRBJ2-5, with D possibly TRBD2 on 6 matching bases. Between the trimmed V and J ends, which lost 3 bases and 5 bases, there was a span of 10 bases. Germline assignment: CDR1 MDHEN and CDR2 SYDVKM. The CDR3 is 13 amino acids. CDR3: CASSFGGQETQYF. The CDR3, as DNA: TGTGCCAGCAGTTTCGGGGGTCAGGAGACCCAGTACTTC.

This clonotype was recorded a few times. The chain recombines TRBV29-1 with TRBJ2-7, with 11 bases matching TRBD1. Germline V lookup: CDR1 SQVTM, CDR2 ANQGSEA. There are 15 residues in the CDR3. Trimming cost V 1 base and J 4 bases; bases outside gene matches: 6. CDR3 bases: TGCAGCGTTGAAGCCCGGACAGGGGGCATGTACGAGCAGTACTTC. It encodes CSVEARTGGMYEQYF.

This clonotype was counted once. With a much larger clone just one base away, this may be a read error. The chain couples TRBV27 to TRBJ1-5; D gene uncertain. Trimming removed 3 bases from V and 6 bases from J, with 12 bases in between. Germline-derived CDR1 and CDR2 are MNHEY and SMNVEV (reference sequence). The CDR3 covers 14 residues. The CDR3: CASSFGGGVQPQHF. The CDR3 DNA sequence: TGTGCCAGCAGTTTCGGAGGAGGTGTTCAGCCCCAGCATTTT.

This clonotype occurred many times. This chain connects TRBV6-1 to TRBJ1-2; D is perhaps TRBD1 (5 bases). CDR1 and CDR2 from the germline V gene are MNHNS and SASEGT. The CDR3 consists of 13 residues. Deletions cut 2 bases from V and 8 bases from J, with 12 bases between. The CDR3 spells CASSEWGVKGYTF. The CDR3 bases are TGTGCCAGCAGTGAATGGGGGGTGAAGGGCTACACCTTC.

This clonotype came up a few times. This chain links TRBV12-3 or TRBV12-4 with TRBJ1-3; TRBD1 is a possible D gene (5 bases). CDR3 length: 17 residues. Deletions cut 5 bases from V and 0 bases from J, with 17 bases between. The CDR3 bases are TGTGCCAGCAGTCTAGGGGCCCGTTCCAGCTCTGGAAACACCATATATTTT. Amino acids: CASSLGARSSSGNTIYF.

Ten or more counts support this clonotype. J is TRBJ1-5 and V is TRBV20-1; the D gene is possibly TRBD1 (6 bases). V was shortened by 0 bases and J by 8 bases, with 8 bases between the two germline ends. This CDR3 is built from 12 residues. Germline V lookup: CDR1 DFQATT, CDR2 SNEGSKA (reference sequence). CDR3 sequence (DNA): TGCAGTGCTAGAGAACAGGGTAAGCCCCAGCATTTT. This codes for CSAREQGKPQHF.

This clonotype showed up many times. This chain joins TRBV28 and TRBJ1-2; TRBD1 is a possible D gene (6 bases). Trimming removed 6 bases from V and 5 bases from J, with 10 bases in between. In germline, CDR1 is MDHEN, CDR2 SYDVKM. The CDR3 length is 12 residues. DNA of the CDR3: TGTGCCAGCAGGGACAGCTTATATGGCTACACCTTC. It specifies CASRDSLYGYTF.

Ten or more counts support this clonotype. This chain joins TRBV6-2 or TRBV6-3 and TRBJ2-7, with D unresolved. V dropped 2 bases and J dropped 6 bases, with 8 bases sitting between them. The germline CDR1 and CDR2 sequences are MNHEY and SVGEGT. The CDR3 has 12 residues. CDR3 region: CASSYGGAEQYF. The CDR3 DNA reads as TGTGCCAGCAGTTACGGCGGAGCCGAGCAGTACTTC.

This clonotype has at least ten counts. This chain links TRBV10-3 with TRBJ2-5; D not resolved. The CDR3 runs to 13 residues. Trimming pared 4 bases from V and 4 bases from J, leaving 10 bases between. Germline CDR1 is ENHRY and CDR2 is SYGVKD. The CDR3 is CAISGGSRETQYF. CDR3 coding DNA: TGTGCCATCAGTGGGGGTAGTCGAGAGACCCAGTACTTC.

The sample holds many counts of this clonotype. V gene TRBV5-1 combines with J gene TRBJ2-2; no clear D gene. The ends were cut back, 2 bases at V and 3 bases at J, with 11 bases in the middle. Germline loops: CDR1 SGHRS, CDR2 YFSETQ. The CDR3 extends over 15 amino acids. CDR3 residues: CASSFQTSDTGELFF. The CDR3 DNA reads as TGCGCCAGCAGCTTCCAGACGAGCGACACCGGGGAGCTGTTTTTT.

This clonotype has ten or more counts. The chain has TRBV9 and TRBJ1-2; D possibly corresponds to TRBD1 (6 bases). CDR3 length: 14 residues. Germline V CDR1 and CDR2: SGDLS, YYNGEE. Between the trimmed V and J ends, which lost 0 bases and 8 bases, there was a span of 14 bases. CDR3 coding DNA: TGTGCCAGCAGCGTAGAATCAGGGGCCCTAGGCTACACCTTC. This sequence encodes CASSVESGALGYTF.

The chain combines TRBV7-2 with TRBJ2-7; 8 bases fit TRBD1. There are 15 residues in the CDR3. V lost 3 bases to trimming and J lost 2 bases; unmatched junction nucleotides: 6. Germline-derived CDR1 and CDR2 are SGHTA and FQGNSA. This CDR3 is CASSLTGAYPYEQYF. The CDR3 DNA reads TGTGCCAGCAGCTTGACAGGGGCTTACCCCTACGAGCAGTACTTC.

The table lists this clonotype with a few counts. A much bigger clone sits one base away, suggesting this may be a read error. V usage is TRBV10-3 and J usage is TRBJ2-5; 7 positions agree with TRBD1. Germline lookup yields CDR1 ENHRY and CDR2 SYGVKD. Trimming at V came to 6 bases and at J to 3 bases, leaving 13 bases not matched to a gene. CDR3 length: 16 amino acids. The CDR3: CAIRAGDSHIEETQYF. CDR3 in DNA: TGTGCCATCAGAGCAGGGGACAGTCATATAGAAGAGACCCAGTACTTC.

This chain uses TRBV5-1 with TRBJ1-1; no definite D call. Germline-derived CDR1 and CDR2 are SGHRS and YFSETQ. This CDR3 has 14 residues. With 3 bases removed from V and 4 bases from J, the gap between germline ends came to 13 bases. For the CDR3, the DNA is TGCGCCAGCAGCTCCGGATCGGAAGGCACTGAAGCTTTCTTT. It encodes CASSSGSEGTEAFF.

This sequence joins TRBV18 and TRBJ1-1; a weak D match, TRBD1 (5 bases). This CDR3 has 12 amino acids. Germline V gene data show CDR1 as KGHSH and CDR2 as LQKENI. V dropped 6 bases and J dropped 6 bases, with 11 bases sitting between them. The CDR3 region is CASSSEGAEAFF. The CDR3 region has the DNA TGTGCCAGCTCGTCGGAAGGGGCTGAAGCTTTCTTT.